These 15 T cell receptor beta chains were all obtained from the same sample, sequenced in a study of blood T cell repertoires in COVID-19. Using immunoSEQ multiplex PCR, the repertoire was profiled, and TCRdb retains in-frame clones only, with some absent. The data hold 350,000 to 550,000 clones, with roughly 90% observed a single time. The sample taken for sequencing was peripheral blood. These receptors were collected from a woman in her twenties or thirties with acute or convalescent COVID-19.

This chain uses TRBV18 with TRBJ2-3, with 9 bases that match TRBD1. Trimming cost V 4 bases and J 4 bases; bases outside gene matches: 3. Germline assignment: CDR1 KGHSH and CDR2 LQKENI. There are 14 residues in the CDR3. The CDR3, as DNA: TGTGCCAGCTCACTACAGGGGGCCGCAGATACGCAGTATTTT. The encoded protein is CASSLQGAADTQYF.

This CDR3 is CASSLADLSYNEQFF. CDR3 nucleotides: TGTGCCAGCAGCTTAGCGGACTTGTCCTACAATGAGCAGTTCTTC. The chain is built from TRBV11-2 and TRBJ2-1, with D possibly being TRBD2 (5 bases). Germline V lookup: CDR1 SGHAT, CDR2 FQNNGV. V lost 1 base to trimming and J lost 1 base, with 8 bases between them. This CDR3 is 15 amino acids long.

This rearrangement joins TRBV3-1 (or the pseudogene TRBV3-2) to TRBJ2-1; D is perhaps TRBD1 (6 bases). Germline V gives CDR1 LGHDT, CDR2 YNNKEL (reference sequence). Deletions cut 4 bases from V and 4 bases from J, with 11 bases between. This CDR3 spans 14 amino acids. In DNA, the CDR3 is TGTGCCAGCAGCCTGGGGGCCAGATACAATGAGCAGTTCTTC. Its protein product is CASSLGARYNEQFF.

V usage is TRBV18 and J usage is TRBJ2-5; 10 bases align to TRBD1. Germline V lookup: CDR1 KGHSH, CDR2 LQKENI. The length of the CDR3 is 14 residues. V lost 4 bases, J lost 5 bases, and 4 bases stayed unmatched. CDR3 residues: CASSRDRGQETQYF. CDR3 DNA sequence: TGTGCCAGCTCACGCGACAGGGGGCAGGAGACCCAGTACTTC.

This clone has ten or more counts. The chain recombines TRBV7-8 with TRBJ1-4; a possible D gene is TRBD1 (5 bases). The CDR3 consists of 16 residues. CDR1 and CDR2 (germline): SGHVS, FQNEAQ. V was shortened by 5 bases and J by 5 bases, with 18 bases between the two germline ends. The CDR3 sequence: CASSPRRGGGNEKLFF. Here the CDR3 DNA reads TGTGCCAGCAGCCCCCGGCGGGGCGGGGGGAATGAAAAACTGTTTTTT.

Notes on this clone: The same CDR3 is also encoded by other DNA sequences in this sample. The rearrangement links TRBV6-5 to TRBJ1-4; 7 bases fit TRBD1. The germline gives CDR1 MNHEY, CDR2 SVGAGI. The CDR3 is 14 amino acids. V was clipped by 4 bases and J by 1 base; unmatched bases: 0. Here the CDR3 reads CASSWDRTNEKLFF. CDR3 nucleotides: TGTGCCAGCAGTTGGGACAGAACTAATGAAAAACTGTTTTTT.

The chain carries TRBV5-4 and TRBJ2-7; 10 nucleotides line up with TRBD1. Trimming at V came to 4 bases and at J to 2 bases, leaving 9 bases not matched to a gene. CDR1 is SGHNT and CDR2 is YYREEE in the germline V gene (reference sequence). The CDR3 has 16 residues. The DNA for the CDR3 is TGTGCCAGCAGCCTGATGCGACAGGGGGCCACCTACGAGCAGTACTTC. It encodes CASSLMRQGATYEQYF. Full variable domain (outside the CDR3, taken from reference TRBV5-4 and TRBJ2-7): ETGVTQSPTHLIKTRGQQVTLRCSSQSGHNTVSWYQQALGQGPQFIFQYYREEENGRGNFPPRFSGLQFPNYSSELNVNALELDDSALYLCASSLMRQGATYEQYFGPGTRLTVT.

The chain links TRBV2 to TRBJ2-1, with 12 positions matching TRBD2. The germline V gene encodes CDR1 SNHLY and CDR2 FYNNEI. Germline trimming cut 1 base from V and 14 bases from J; bases unmatched to any gene: 12. This CDR3 region has 16 residues. The DNA of the CDR3 is TGTGCCAGCAGTGAAGTTCGGGCTAGCGGGGGGGCAGCTAAGTTCTTC. This codes for CASSEVRASGGAAKFF.

This chain links TRBV10-1 with TRBJ1-4; D may be TRBD1 (6 bases). V lost 5 bases and J lost 0, with 28 bases in between. The germline V gene encodes CDR1 WNHNN and CDR2 SYGVQD (reference sequence). The CDR3 runs to 21 residues. CDR3 region: CASSIFVQGSIKPATNEKLFF. The CDR3 coding sequence is TGCGCCAGCAGTATATTCGTTCAGGGGAGTATTAAGCCCGCAACTAATGAAAAACTGTTTTTT.

This clone was detected a few times. The identical CDR3 is also encoded by other nucleotide sequences in the sample. The rearrangement uses TRBV7-9 and TRBJ1-1; unclear D gene. The CDR3 contains 11 residues. The V gene's germline CDR1 is SEHNR and CDR2 FQNEAQ (reference sequence). V was shortened by 4 bases and J by 4 bases, with 4 bases between the two germline ends. CDR3 loop: CASSSGTEAFF. CDR3 DNA: TGTGCCAGCAGCTCGGGCACTGAAGCTTTCTTT.

The CDR3 nucleotides are TGTGCCAGCAGTCCTCAACAGGGTCGTACGAATGAGCAGTTCTTC. It is translated as CASSPQQGRTNEQFF. The V gene is TRBV28, the J gene TRBJ2-1, with a weak D call TRBD1 (6 bases). Germline CDR1 MDHEN, CDR2 SYDVKM. CDR3 size: 15 residues. With 5 bases removed from V and 7 bases from J, the gap between germline ends came to 18 bases.

The chain links TRBV6-5 to TRBJ2-5, with 8 nucleotides matching TRBD2. CDR1 is MNHEY, CDR2 SVGAGI, per germline. Trimming removed 8 bases from V and 5 bases from J; junction bases left unmatched: 13. The CDR3 has 15 amino acids. The CDR3 DNA sequence: TGTGCCAGCTCGGGGGGGGCGGTAGTTGGGGAGACCCAGTACTTC. Encoded protein: CASSGGAVVGETQYF.

This chain joins TRBV30 and TRBJ1-1; maybe TRBD1 (6 bases). Trimming removed 2 bases from V and 9 bases from J, with 10 bases in between. CDR3 length equals 11 residues. Germline V gives CDR1 GTSNPN, CDR2 SVGIG (reference sequence). In DNA, the CDR3 is TGTGCCTGGAGTTCGGACAGTAAAGCTTTCTTT. As protein: CAWSSDSKAFF.

This chain uses TRBV11-3 with TRBJ2-1; TRBD2 aligns across 9 bases. V lost 5 bases and J lost 4; bases outside the gene matches: 6. The CDR3 runs 15 residues. Germline V CDR1 and CDR2: SGHNT, YENEEA. The CDR3 DNA reads TGTGCCAGCAGCCCCGGGACTAGCCCTTACAATGAGCAGTTCTTC. It is translated as CASSPGTSPYNEQFF.

The chain is built from TRBV5-1 and TRBJ2-7; 8 positions agree with TRBD1. The CDR3 has 15 amino acids. V lost 0 bases and J lost 7; bases outside the gene matches: 9. Germline CDR1 and CDR2: SGHRS and YFSETQ. This CDR3 reads CASSLALLDREEQYF. The CDR3 region has the DNA TGCGCCAGCAGCTTGGCCCTACTGGACAGGGAAGAGCAGTACTTC.